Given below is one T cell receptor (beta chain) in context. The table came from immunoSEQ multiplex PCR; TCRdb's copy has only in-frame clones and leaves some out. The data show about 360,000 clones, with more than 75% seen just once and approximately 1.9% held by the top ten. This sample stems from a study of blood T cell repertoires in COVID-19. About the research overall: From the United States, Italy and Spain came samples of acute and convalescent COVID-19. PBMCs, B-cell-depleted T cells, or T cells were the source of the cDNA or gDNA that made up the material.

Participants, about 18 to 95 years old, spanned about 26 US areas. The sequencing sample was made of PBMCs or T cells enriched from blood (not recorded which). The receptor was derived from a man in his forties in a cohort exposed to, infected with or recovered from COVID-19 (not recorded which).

CDR3: CASSSSDTQYF. CDR3 in DNA: TGCGCCAGCAGCAGCTCCGATACGCAGTATTTT. The J gene is TRBJ2-3, the V gene TRBV5-1, with D unresolved. This CDR3 is built from 11 residues. V lost 4 bases to trimming and J lost 6 bases, with 6 bases between them. Germline lookup yields CDR1 SGHRS and CDR2 YFSETQ.